The 5 T cell receptor beta chains presented below share a single source sample, sequenced in a study of CD8 T cells in Susac syndrome. The authors reverse transcribed roughly 0.5 to 1 ug RNA with random hexamers. MiXCR, run by TCRdb on the immunoSEQ multiplex PCR reads, gives a single entry per CDR3 protein. The table shows some 140,000 distinct CDR3 sequences, with approximately 89% occurring only once. Sequencing input: CD8+ T cells from PBMCs. The receptors were gathered from a human donor with multiple sclerosis.

This chain connects TRBV6-5 to TRBJ2-2; TRBD2 matches 11 bases. With 7 bases clipped from V and 6 bases from J, the junction kept 7 bases outside the gene matches. CDR1 MNHEY and CDR2 SVGAGI come from the germline V gene. The CDR3 contains 15 residues. The CDR3 region is CASTLLAGVAGELFF. The DNA for the CDR3 is TGTGCCAGCACCCTACTAGCGGGAGTAGCCGGGGAGCTGTTTTTT.

This clonotype occurred once. The chain recombines TRBV10-3 with TRBJ1-1; D is perhaps TRBD1 (5 bases). The CDR3 length is 15 residues. Germline-derived CDR1 and CDR2 are ENHRY and SYGVKD. The V and J ends lost 2 bases and 2 bases respectively, with 12 bases between them. CDR3 nucleotides: TGTGCCATCAGTGAGACAGGTACGGGCAACACTGAAGCTTTCTTT. It encodes CAISETGTGNTEAFF.

The chain has TRBV4-1 and TRBJ2-7; D is ambiguous. Germline V gene data show CDR1 as MGHRA and CDR2 as YSYEKL. V lost 0 bases and J 2 bases, leaving 5 bases between the germline ends. The CDR3 totals 13 residues. The CDR3 DNA reads TGCGCCAGCAGCCAAGATCGGACCTACGAGCAGTACTTC. It encodes CASSQDRTYEQYF.

V is TRBV6-1 and J is TRBJ2-1; 10 bases align to TRBD2. V was clipped by 2 bases and J by 2 bases; unmatched bases: 3. Per the germline V gene, CDR1 is MNHNS and CDR2 is SASEGT. The CDR3 runs 16 residues. CDR3 loop: CASSEKLAGTYNEQFF. The CDR3 coding sequence is TGTGCCAGCAGTGAAAAACTAGCGGGGACCTACAATGAGCAGTTCTTC.

The V call is TRBV3-1, the J call TRBJ2-1; D is ambiguous. Trimming took off 4 bases at V and 5 bases at J, with 9 bases between the two ends. Germline V CDR1 and CDR2: LGHDT, YNNKEL (reference sequence). The CDR3 extends over 13 amino acids. The CDR3 here is CASSPIEHNEQFF. In nucleotides, the CDR3 is TGTGCCAGCAGCCCCATAGAGCACAATGAGCAGTTCTTC.